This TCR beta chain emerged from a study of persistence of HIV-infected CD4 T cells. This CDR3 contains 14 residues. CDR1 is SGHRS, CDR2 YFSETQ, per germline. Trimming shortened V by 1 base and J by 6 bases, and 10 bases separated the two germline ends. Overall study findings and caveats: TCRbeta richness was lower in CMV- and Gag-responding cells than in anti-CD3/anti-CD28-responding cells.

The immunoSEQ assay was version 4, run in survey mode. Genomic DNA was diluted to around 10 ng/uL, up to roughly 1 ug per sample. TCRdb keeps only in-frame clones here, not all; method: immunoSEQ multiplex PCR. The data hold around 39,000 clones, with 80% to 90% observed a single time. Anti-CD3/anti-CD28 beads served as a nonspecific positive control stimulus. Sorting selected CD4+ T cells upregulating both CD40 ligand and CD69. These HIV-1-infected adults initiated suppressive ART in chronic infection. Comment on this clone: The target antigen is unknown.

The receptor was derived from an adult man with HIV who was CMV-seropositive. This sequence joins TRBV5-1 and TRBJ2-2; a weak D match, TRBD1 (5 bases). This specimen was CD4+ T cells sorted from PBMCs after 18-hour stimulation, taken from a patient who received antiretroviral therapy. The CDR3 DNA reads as TGCGCCAGCAGCTTGACGACACAGGCCGGGGAGCTGTTTTTT. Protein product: CASSLTTQAGELFF.